This T cell receptor beta chain was sequenced during a study of spatial heterogeneity in lung cancer. Background on the study: Alpha-chain sequences were consistently detected less often than beta-chain sequences.

The sample holds a few counts of this clonotype. Antigen: not known. Documented time point: sample taken at primary tumor resection. Untreated early-stage non-small cell lung cancer patients, approximately 76 in total, were the donors. No cells were sorted before sequencing. The whole RNA sequenced was extracted from tumor, nontumor lung or frozen PBMC. TCRdb ran MiXCR on the 5' RACE reads and lists one entry per CDR3 protein. The sample has 15,000 to 20,000 distinct CDR3 sequences, around 6.9% seen once. Findings and limits, study-wide: Counts of expanded intratumoral alpha and beta TCRs tracked tumor mutation counts. Coverage of tumor T cells was estimated at about 7% for alpha chains and 13% for beta chains.

This CDR3 comprises 12 residues. The ends were cut back, 4 bases at V and 3 bases at J, with 6 bases in the middle. The material was lung tumor tissue, obtained at surgery. The chain carries TRBV12-3 or TRBV12-4 and TRBJ1-1; no definite D call. This receptor was taken from a male donor with early-stage non-small cell lung cancer. In DNA, the CDR3 is TGTGCCAGCAGTTCTCGGGACACTGAAGCTTTCTTT. It translates to CASSSRDTEAFF.